A selection of T cell receptor beta chains follows, all from one sample in a study of neurological immune-mediated disorders. TCRdb recomputed calls from the 5' RACE reads with MiXCR, one row per CDR3 protein. The data hold around 61,000 distinct CDR3 sequences, with around 5% observed a single time. Material: PBMCs. These receptors came from a human donor with multiple sclerosis. The donor label of this sample is uncertain. Both conserved end residues are part of each CDR3. Each record gives: V gene, clone size, J gene, D gene, CDR3 DNA, CDR3 protein. The D gene is left open where the match is weak. Clone size, where shown, is once, few, many, or a class for clones that have expanded.

>TRBV12-3/TRBV12-4|many|TRBJ1-6|TRBD1
TGTGCCAGCAACCGACAGGGTCAAGGTTCACCCCTCCACTTT
CASNRQGQGSPLHF
>TRBV7-2|-|TRBJ1-2|-
TGTGCCAGCAGCTCCTCCCAGACGAAGAACTTC
CASSSSQTKNF
>TRBV18|many|TRBJ2-4|TRBD1
TGTGCCAGCTCACCATTGGGACAGGGAGCAGCCAAAAACATTCAGTACTTC
CASSPLGQGAAKNIQYF
>TRBV10-3|many|TRBJ1-1|-
TGTGCCATCAGCGGTGAAGCCGAAGCTTTCTTT
CAISGEAEAFF
>TRBV29-1|many|TRBJ1-3|TRBD1
TGCAGCGTTGAAGGACAGGGGAACGGAAACACCATATATTTT
CSVEGQGNGNTIYF
>TRBV7-9|many|TRBJ2-7|-
TGTGCCAGCAGCTCTAGTGGGACGGCCCCCTACGAGCAGTACTTC
CASSSSGTAPYEQYF
>TRBV5-6|many|TRBJ1-2|-
TGTGCCAGCAGCTTGATTCAGGGGAGGGGCTACACCTTC
CASSLIQGRGYTF
>TRBV3-1|-|TRBJ1-1|-
TGTGCCAGCAGCCATTGGGAGAGGGACACTGAAGCTTTCTTT
CASSHWERDTEAFF
>TRBV3-1|-|TRBJ2-5|-
TGTGCCAACAGCCTGTATCTAGCACAAGAGACCCAGTACTTC
CANSLYLAQETQYF
>TRBV6-6|many|TRBJ1-1|-
TGTGCCAGCAGTTATGGGGCCGGAAACACTGAAGCTTTCTTT
CASSYGAGNTEAFF
>TRBV5-5|many|TRBJ2-1|-
TGTGCCAGCAGCTGGACGGGGGGCAGGGGGCACAATGAGCAGTTCTTC
CASSWTGGRGHNEQFF
>TRBV20-1|many|TRBJ1-1|-
TGCAGTGCCTTCTTCGGGAACAGAAACACTGAAGCTTTCTTT
CSAFFGNRNTEAFF
>TRBV11-2|many|TRBJ2-7|-
TGTGCCAGCAGCTTAAATGGGGGCTACGAGCAGTACTTC
CASSLNGGYEQYF
>TRBV4-1|many|TRBJ1-1|-
TGCGCCAGCAGCCGAGACCTTTTCGGCACTGAAGCTTTCTTT
CASSRDLFGTEAFF
>TRBV5-1|many|TRBJ1-1|-
TGCGCCAGCAGCTTGGGCCACAGGGCGAACACTGAAGCTTTCTTT
CASSLGHRANTEAFF
>TRBV5-5|many|TRBJ2-1|-
TGTGCCAGCAGCTTGGAGCTGTACAATGAGCAGTTCTTC
CASSLELYNEQFF
>TRBV29-1|many|TRBJ2-2|-
TGCAGCGTTGAAGATAGGTACGGGCCCGGGGAGCTGTTTTTT
CSVEDRYGPGELFF
>TRBV5-1|many|TRBJ2-5|TRBD1
TGCGCCAGCAGCTTGGCCAGCGTGGCGGCGGGACAGGGTGTTGGCCAAGAGACCCAGTACTTC
CASSLASVAAGQGVGQETQYF
>TRBV2|many|TRBJ2-1|-
TGTGCGGGGAGCTCCTACAATGAGCAGTTCTTC
CAGSSYNEQFF
>TRBV7-2|many|TRBJ2-1|-
TGTGCCAGCAGCTTCAGAACTACCACCCTTGGTGAGCAGTTCTTC
CASSFRTTTLGEQFF
>TRBV20-1|medium-sized|TRBJ2-3|TRBD2
TGCAGTGCTAGGGGTGAACTAGCGGGGATTCCAGATACGCAGTATTTT
CSARGELAGIPDTQYF
>TRBV9|many|TRBJ2-3|TRBD2
TGTGCCAGCAGCGTGAGCGGGGGGGAGGCAGATACGCAGTATTTT
CASSVSGGEADTQYF
>TRBV29-1|many|TRBJ1-3|-
TGCAGCGCCCGCCATACCTCTGGAAACACCATATATTTT
CSARHTSGNTIYF
>TRBV7-2|many|TRBJ2-1|-
TGTGCCAGCAGCAGAACAGGGCGAAGCTCCTACAATGAGCAGTTCTTC
CASSRTGRSSYNEQFF
>TRBV5-1|many|TRBJ1-6|TRBD1
TGCGCCAGCAGCTATGGCGGGACAGATAATTCACCCCTCCACTTT
CASSYGGTDNSPLHF
>TRBV18|many|TRBJ2-7|-
TGTGCCAGCTCGTCAGTGGGGGACATATCTTCCGAGCAGTACTTC
CASSSVGDISSEQYF
>TRBV2|many|TRBJ2-1|TRBD2
TGTGCCAGCCAGGGGGGACTAGCGGGGGCCCTGTCCTACAATGAGCAGTTCTTC
CASQGGLAGALSYNEQFF
>TRBV20-1|many|TRBJ2-5|TRBD2
TGCAGTGCTAGAGATCGGGGGGGGAGTCAAGAGACCCAGTACTTC
CSARDRGGSQETQYF
>TRBV27|many|TRBJ1-6|-
TGTGCCAGCAGGACTATGGGGGGCACCATTTCACCCCTCCACTTT
CASRTMGGTISPLHF
>TRBV10-3|many|TRBJ2-1|TRBD1
TGTGCCATCAACAACCGGGACAGAGCCAATGAGCAGTTCTTC
CAINNRDRANEQFF
>TRBV5-1|many|TRBJ1-1|-
TGCGCCAGCAGCTTGAGGTCAGCAAGCATTAACACTGAAGCTTTCTTT
CASSLRSASINTEAFF
>TRBV7-2|many|TRBJ2-3|TRBD2
TGTGCCAGCAGCTTGGGCCGACTAGCCCACACAGATACGCAGTATTTT
CASSLGRLAHTDTQYF
>TRBV20-1|many|TRBJ2-3|TRBD2
TGCAGTGCCAAGACTCCGGGGGGGCCAGATACGCAGTATTTT
CSAKTPGGPDTQYF
>TRBV5-1|many|TRBJ1-5|-
TGCGCCAGCAGCTTGGCCCCGGCAGGGAGCAATCAGCCCCAGCATTTT
CASSLAPAGSNQPQHF
>TRBV7-2|-|TRBJ1-2|-
TGTGCCAGCATCTTGACAGAGTTTGGCTACACCTTC
CASILTEFGYTF
>TRBV18|many|TRBJ1-2|-
TGTGCCAGCTCACCTTTTGCGGATGGCTATGGCTACACCTTC
CASSPFADGYGYTF
>TRBV5-1|many|TRBJ1-2|-
TGCGCCAGCAGCTTGGTTCAGGGTGACTATGGCTACACCTTC
CASSLVQGDYGYTF
>TRBV5-1|many|TRBJ2-7|-
TGCGCCACCTCAGAGGGAGTCCTTGGGGTCTACGAGCAGTACTTC
CATSEGVLGVYEQYF
>TRBV29-1|many|TRBJ2-1|-
TGCACCACGGGGGCCACCTACAATGAGCAGTTCTTC
CTTGATYNEQFF
>TRBV7-2|few|TRBJ2-7|-
TGTGCCAGCAGCTTATTGGGAGTCTCCAGCTCCTACGAGCAGTACTTC
CASSLLGVSSSYEQYF
>TRBV18|many|TRBJ2-6|TRBD1
TGTGCCAGCTCACCACGAATACCCGGACAGGGCGGCGCCAACGTCCTGACTTTC
CASSPRIPGQGGANVLTF
>TRBV12-5|many|TRBJ1-2|-
TGTGCTAGTGGTGGCAGCGCAAACTATGGCTACACCTTC
CASGGSANYGYTF
>TRBV5-1|few|TRBJ2-3|TRBD2
TGCGCCAGCAGCGCCGGACTAGCGGCTAGCACAGATACGCAGTATTTT
CASSAGLAASTDTQYF
>TRBV5-8|many|TRBJ2-2|-
TGTGCCAGCAGCCCCCGGCGAGGGAACACCGGGGAGCTGTTTTTT
CASSPRRGNTGELFF
>TRBV6-6|many|TRBJ1-4|-
TGTGCCAGCAGTCCATGGGACGGGAATGAAAAACTGTTTTTT
CASSPWDGNEKLFF
>TRBV20-1|many|TRBJ2-3|TRBD2
TGCAGTGCTAGACGGCGGGGGGGTAAAGATACGCAGTATTTT
CSARRRGGKDTQYF
>TRBV5-1|many|TRBJ2-3|-
TGCGCCAGCAGCCAGCACGGGGAAATCACAGATACGCAGTATTTT
CASSQHGEITDTQYF
>TRBV7-2|many|TRBJ1-1|-
TGTGCCAGCGGAACGGAATTCACTGAAGCTTTCTTT
CASGTEFTEAFF
>TRBV5-6|many|TRBJ2-3|-
TGTGCCAGCAGCACCCTTAGCGGCCCCGTAGGTACGCAGTATTTT
CASSTLSGPVGTQYF
>TRBV24-1|many|TRBJ2-3|-
TGTGCCACCAGTGATTTCTCCCCAGCGGAGACGCAGTATTTT
CATSDFSPAETQYF
>TRBV9|many|TRBJ1-2|TRBD1
TGTGCCAGCAGCGTAGGTGTGGACAGGTTCAACTATGGCTACACCTTC
CASSVGVDRFNYGYTF
>TRBV5-1|many|TRBJ2-7|-
TGCGCCAGCAGACAGGACCCCTTCTACGAGCAGTACTTC
CASRQDPFYEQYF
>TRBV18|many|TRBJ1-4|-
TGTGCCAGCTCACCGAGGTCAGCGTTTGATGAAAAACTGTTTTTT
CASSPRSAFDEKLFF